The 13 T cell receptor beta chains below were found in one sample sequenced in a study of response to subunit inactivated influenza vaccine. TCRdb redid the calling of the RT-PCR reads with MiXCR, one entry per CDR3 protein. This sample has 860,000 or so distinct CDR3 sequences; 21% occur once, and the top ten carry about 10%. The sample consisted of PBMCs from blood, taken 4 to 6 days after vaccination. These receptors came from a man in his fifties or sixties who received an inactivated influenza vaccine.

The rearrangement links TRBV5-6 to TRBJ1-4; the D gene is possibly TRBD1 (5 bases). CDR1 is SGHDT, CDR2 YYEEEE, per germline. V gave up 1 base and J gave up 5 bases, with 27 bases separating them. This CDR3 is built from 20 residues. The CDR3 DNA follows: TGTGCCAGCAGCTTGACCCGCCCGGGGGGAAAGAGTTCCGACAATGAAAAACTGTTTTTT. Amino acids: CASSLTRPGGKSSDNEKLFF.

The table lists this clonotype with a few counts. The rearrangement uses TRBV4-2 and TRBJ2-1, with TRBD2 matching 9 bases. Germline V gives CDR1 LGHNA, CDR2 YNFKEQ. J was trimmed by 10 bases and V by 0 bases; bases with no gene match: 10. The CDR3 extends over 16 amino acids. CDR3 loop: CASSQEEKREAVEQFF. The CDR3, as DNA: TGTGCCAGCAGCCAAGAGGAAAAGCGGGAGGCGGTCGAGCAGTTCTTC.

The chain uses TRBV5-1 and TRBJ2-1, with TRBD2 identical over 13 bases. Germline V gene lookup returns CDR1 SGHRS and CDR2 YFSETQ. The V gene end was trimmed by 4 bases and the J gene end by 0 bases; junction bases not matched to a gene: 7. This CDR3 is 18 amino acids long. CDR3 nucleotide sequence: TGCGCCAGCAGCCTCGGACTAGCGGGAGTCCGCTCCTACAATGAGCAGTTCTTC. Protein sequence: CASSLGLAGVRSYNEQFF.

The V call is TRBV10-3, the J call TRBJ1-1, with D possibly being TRBD1 (6 bases). This CDR3 spans 12 amino acids. The germline V gene has CDR1 ENHRY and CDR2 SYGVKD. Trimming pared 3 bases from V and 5 bases from J, leaving 7 bases between. CDR3 region: CAISDQGTEAFF. DNA of the CDR3: TGTGCCATCAGTGATCAGGGGACTGAAGCTTTCTTT.

The rearrangement joins TRBV4-2 to TRBJ2-2; 10 bases are shared with TRBD1. CDR1 and CDR2 (germline): LGHNA, YNFKEQ. The CDR3 runs to 16 residues. With 4 bases clipped from V and 5 bases from J, the junction kept 7 bases outside the gene matches. Here the CDR3 DNA reads TGTGCCAGCAGCCGAGGGACAGGGGAAGGGACCGGGGAGCTGTTTTTT. Translated, it gives CASSRGTGEGTGELFF.

The sample holds a few counts of this clonotype. The rearrangement links TRBV20-1 to TRBJ2-3, with 8 bases aligning to TRBD2. CDR1 and CDR2 from the germline V gene are DFQATT and SNEGSKA (reference sequence). J lost 4 bases, V lost 0 bases, and 9 bases had no gene match. This CDR3 has 16 residues. The CDR3 bases are TGCAGTGCTAGAGATGCCCGGGAGGGCCGATCAGATACGCAGTATTTT. Encoded protein: CSARDAREGRSDTQYF.

This clonotype was seen more than once but under ten times. J is TRBJ1-4 and V is TRBV7-2, with TRBD1 matching over 9 bases. The germline V gene encodes CDR1 SGHTA and CDR2 FQGNSA. The CDR3 spans 16 residues. The V gene end was trimmed by 5 bases and the J gene end by 8 bases; junction bases not matched to a gene: 12. The chain's CDR3 is CASSRITGGRLEKLFF. CDR3 sequence (DNA): TGTGCCAGCAGCCGCATTACAGGGGGCAGACTGGAAAAACTGTTTTTT.

The V call is TRBV7-2, the J call TRBJ2-3, with a weak D call TRBD1 (7 bases). CDR1 and CDR2 (germline): SGHTA, FQGNSA. The CDR3 has 15 residues. V was shortened by 0 bases and J by 4 bases, with 11 bases between the two germline ends. The CDR3 spells CASSLAGGGADTQYF. CDR3 DNA sequence: TGTGCCAGCAGCTTAGCAGGGGGCGGGGCAGATACGCAGTATTTT.

This clonotype was recorded many times. V usage is TRBV2 and J usage is TRBJ2-7, with 10 bases that match TRBD2. The CDR3 has 14 residues. The V gene's germline CDR1 is SNHLY and CDR2 FYNNEI. The junction had 6 bases not matched to a gene; V was cut back by 6 bases and J by 4 bases. The CDR3 DNA follows: TGTGCCAGCAGGGTAGCGGGAGGTAGTTACGAGCAGTACTTC. This codes for CASRVAGGSYEQYF.

This clonotype was picked up a small number of times. The chain has TRBV10-3 and TRBJ1-2, with 7 bases matching TRBD1. Unmatched junction bases numbered 7, after V lost 11 bases and J lost 1 base. Germline loops: CDR1 ENHRY, CDR2 SYGVKD. This CDR3 contains 13 residues. CDR3 sequence (DNA): TGTGCCGCTTGCCGGGACAGTAACTATGGCTACACCTTC. Translating it yields CAACRDSNYGYTF.

The rearrangement links TRBV11-1 to TRBJ2-3, with 16 bases fitting TRBD2. The junction had 8 bases not matched to a gene; V was cut back by 4 bases and J by 1 base. The CDR3 loop spans 19 amino acids. Germline CDR1 is SGHAT and CDR2 is FQDESV (reference sequence). The CDR3 DNA reads TGTGCCAGCAGCTACGGGACTAGCGGGGGGGGCCGGGGCACAGATACGCAGTATTTT. It codes for CASSYGTSGGGRGTDTQYF.

This chain uses TRBV12-3 or TRBV12-4 with TRBJ1-2, with no clear D. The length of the CDR3 is 14 residues. V was clipped by 5 bases and J by 7 bases, with 17 bases between them. This CDR3 reads CASSVAGPWTGYTF. In DNA, the CDR3 is TGTGCCAGCAGTGTCGCCGGGCCTTGGACTGGCTACACCTTC.

J is TRBJ2-5 and V is TRBV20-1, with D maybe TRBD1 (6 bases). The V gene lost 4 bases and the J gene lost 5 bases, with 20 bases spanning the gap. CDR3 size: 15 residues. Germline V gene lookup returns CDR1 DFQATT and CDR2 SNEGSKA (reference sequence). CDR3 bases: TGCAGTGCTAATGGGCGGCAGGGGTTTGAGGAGACCCAGTACTTC. Translated: CSANGRQGFEETQYF.